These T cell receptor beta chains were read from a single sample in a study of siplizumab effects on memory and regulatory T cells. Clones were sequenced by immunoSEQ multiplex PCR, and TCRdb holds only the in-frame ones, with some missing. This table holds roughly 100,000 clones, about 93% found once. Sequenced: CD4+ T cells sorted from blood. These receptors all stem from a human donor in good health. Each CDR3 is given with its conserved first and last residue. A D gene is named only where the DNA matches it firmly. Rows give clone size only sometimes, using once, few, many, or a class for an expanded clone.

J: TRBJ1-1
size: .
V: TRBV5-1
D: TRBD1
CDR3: CASSLDGRGHTEAFF
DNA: TGCGCCAGCAGCTTGGATGGCAGGGGGCATACTGAAGCTTTCTTT

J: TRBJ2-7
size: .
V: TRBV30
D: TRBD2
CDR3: CAWSAGTRIDEQYF
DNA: TGTGCCTGGAGTGCCGGGACTAGGATTGACGAGCAGTACTTC

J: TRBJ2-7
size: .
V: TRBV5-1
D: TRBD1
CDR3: CASSLDRGLSYEQYF
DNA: TGCGCCAGCAGCTTGGATAGGGGGCTCTCCTACGAGCAGTACTTC

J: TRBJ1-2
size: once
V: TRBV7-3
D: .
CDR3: CASSLTGDLGGYTF
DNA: TGTGCCAGCAGCTTAACGGGGGACCTGGGCGGCTACACCTTC

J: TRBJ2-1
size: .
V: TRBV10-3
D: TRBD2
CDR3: CAISESGGDYNEQFF
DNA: TGTGCCATCAGCGAAAGCGGGGGGGATTACAATGAGCAGTTCTTC

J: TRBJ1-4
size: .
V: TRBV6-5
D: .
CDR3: CASSPRAGGAGKLFF
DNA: TGTGCCAGCAGCCCTCGGGCCGGGGGGGCGGGCAAACTGTTTTTT

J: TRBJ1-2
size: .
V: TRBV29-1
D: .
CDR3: CSVGRQNYGYTF
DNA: TGCAGCGTTGGCCGGCAGAACTATGGCTACACCTTC

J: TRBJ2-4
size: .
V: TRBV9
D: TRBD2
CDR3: CASSVGTSGRTENIQYF
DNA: TGTGCCAGCAGCGTGGGGACTAGCGGGAGAACAGAAAACATTCAGTACTTC

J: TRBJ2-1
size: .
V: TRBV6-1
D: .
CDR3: CASSEARDNEQFF
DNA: TGTGCCAGCAGTGAAGCGCGGGACAATGAGCAGTTCTTC

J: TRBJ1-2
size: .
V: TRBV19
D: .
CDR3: CASTMTGRENYGYTF
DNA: TGTGCCAGTACCATGACAGGTCGTGAGAACTATGGCTACACCTTC

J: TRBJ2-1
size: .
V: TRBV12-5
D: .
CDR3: CASGLAPGKQFF
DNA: TGTGCTAGTGGTTTGGCCCCCGGGAAGCAGTTCTTC

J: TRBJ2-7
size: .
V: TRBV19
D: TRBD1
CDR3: CASRNSGTGIYEQYF
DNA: TGTGCCAGTAGAAATTCAGGGACAGGGATATACGAGCAGTACTTC

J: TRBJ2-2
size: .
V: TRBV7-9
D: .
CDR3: CASSSLVTNTGELFF
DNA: TGTGCCAGCAGCTCGTTAGTGACGAACACCGGGGAGCTGTTTTTT

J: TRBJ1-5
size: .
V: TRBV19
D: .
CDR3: CASSIGQIHGGSNQPQHF
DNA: TGTGCCAGTAGTATTGGCCAGATTCATGGAGGGAGCAATCAGCCCCAGCATTTT

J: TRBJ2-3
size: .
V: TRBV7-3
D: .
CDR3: CASSSDGSTDTQYF
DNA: TGTGCCAGCAGCTCCGACGGTAGCACAGATACGCAGTATTTT

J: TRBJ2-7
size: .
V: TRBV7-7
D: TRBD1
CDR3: CASRPTGGSYEQYF
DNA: TGTGCTAGCAGACCTACAGGGGGCTCCTACGAGCAGTACTTC

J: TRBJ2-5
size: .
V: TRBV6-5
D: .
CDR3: CASSYSGVTETQYF
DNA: TGTGCCAGCAGTTACTCGGGGGTTACGGAGACCCAGTACTTC

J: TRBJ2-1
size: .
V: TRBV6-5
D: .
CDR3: CASSYSLNYNEQFF
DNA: TGTGCCAGCAGTTACTCGCTAAACTACAATGAGCAGTTCTTC

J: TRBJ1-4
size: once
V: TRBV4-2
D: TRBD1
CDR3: CASSQEGQGDEKLFF
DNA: TGTGCCAGCAGCCAAGAGGGACAGGGGGACGAAAAACTGTTTTTT

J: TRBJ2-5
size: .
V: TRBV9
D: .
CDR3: CASSVEAAQETQYF
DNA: TGTGCCAGCAGCGTAGAGGCAGCACAAGAGACCCAGTACTTC

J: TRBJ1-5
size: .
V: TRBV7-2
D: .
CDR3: CASSPYSQPQHF
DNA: TGTGCCAGCAGCCCTTACAGTCAGCCCCAGCATTTT

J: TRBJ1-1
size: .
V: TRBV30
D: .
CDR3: CAWSHSRENTEAFF
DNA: TGTGCCTGGAGTCACTCCAGGGAAAACACTGAAGCTTTCTTT

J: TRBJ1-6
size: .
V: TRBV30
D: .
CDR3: CAWSRDPMYNSPLHF
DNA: TGTGCCTGGAGTCGCGATCCCATGTATAATTCACCCCTCCACTTT

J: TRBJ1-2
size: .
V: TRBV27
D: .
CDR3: CASTPGGGGGYTF
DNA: TGTGCCAGCACCCCGGGCGGGGGAGGAGGCTACACCTTC

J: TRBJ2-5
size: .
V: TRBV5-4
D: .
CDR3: CASSRDHQETQYF
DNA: TGTGCCAGCAGCCGGGATCACCAAGAGACCCAGTACTTC

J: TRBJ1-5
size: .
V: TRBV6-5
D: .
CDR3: CASSNSNQPQHF
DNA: TGTGCCAGCAGCAATAGCAATCAGCCCCAGCATTTT

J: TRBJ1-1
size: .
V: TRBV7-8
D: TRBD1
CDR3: CASSRYGQGETEAFF
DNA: TGTGCCAGCAGCCGTTACGGACAGGGGGAAACTGAAGCTTTCTTT

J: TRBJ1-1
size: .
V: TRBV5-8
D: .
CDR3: CASSLRRASNTEAFF
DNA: TGTGCCAGCAGCTTGCGGCGGGCTTCGAACACTGAAGCTTTCTTT

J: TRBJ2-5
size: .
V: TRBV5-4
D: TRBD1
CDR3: CASSRGTGGRETQYF
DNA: TGTGCCAGCAGCCGCGGGACAGGGGGCCGGGAGACCCAGTACTTC

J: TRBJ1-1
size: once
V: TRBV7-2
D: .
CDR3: CASSLRGTEAFF
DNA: TGTGCCAGCAGCTTACGAGGAACTGAAGCTTTCTTT

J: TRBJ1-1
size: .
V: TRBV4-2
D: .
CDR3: CASSQAARGSTEAFF
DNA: TGTGCCAGCAGCCAAGCAGCCAGGGGATCCACTGAAGCTTTCTTT

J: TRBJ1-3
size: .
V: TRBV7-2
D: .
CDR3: CASSLEASANTIYF
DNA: TGTGCCAGCAGCTTAGAGGCAAGCGCAAACACCATATATTTT

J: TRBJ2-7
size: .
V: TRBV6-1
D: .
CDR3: CASSEILNGQYF
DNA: TGTGCCAGCAGTGAAATATTGAATGGGCAGTACTTC

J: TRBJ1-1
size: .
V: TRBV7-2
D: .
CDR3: CASSLGRPAMNTEAFF
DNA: TGTGCCAGCAGCTTGGGAAGACCGGCCATGAACACTGAAGCTTTCTTT

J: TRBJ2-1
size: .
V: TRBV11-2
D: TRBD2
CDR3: CASRNSGGPLYNEQFF
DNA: TGTGCCAGCAGGAATAGCGGGGGGCCCCTCTACAATGAGCAGTTCTTC

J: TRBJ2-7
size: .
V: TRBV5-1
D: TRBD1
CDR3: CASNRQGTYEQYF
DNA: TGCGCCAGCAACCGACAGGGGACCTACGAGCAGTACTTC

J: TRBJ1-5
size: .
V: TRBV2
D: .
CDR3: CASRRIGDLGQPQHF
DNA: TGTGCCAGCAGAAGAATCGGGGACCTTGGGCAGCCCCAGCATTTT

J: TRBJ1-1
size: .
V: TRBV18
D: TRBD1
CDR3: CASRGGTDAEAFF
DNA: TGTGCCAGCCGAGGGGGGACAGACGCTGAAGCTTTCTTT

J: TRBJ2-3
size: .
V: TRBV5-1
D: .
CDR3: CASSLADLIGDTQYF
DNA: TGCGCCAGCAGCTTGGCCGACCTAATTGGAGATACGCAGTATTTT

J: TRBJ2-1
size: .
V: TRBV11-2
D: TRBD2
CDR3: CASSLTASGGNEQFF
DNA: TGTGCCAGCAGCTTAACGGCTAGCGGGGGTAATGAGCAGTTCTTC

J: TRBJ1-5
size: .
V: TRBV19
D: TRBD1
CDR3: CASRPAQGGSNQPQHF
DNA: TGTGCCAGTAGGCCCGCACAGGGGGGAAGCAATCAGCCCCAGCATTTT

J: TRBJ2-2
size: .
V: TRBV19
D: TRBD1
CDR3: CASRAGTGTGELFF
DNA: TGTGCCAGTAGGGCCGGGACAGGGACCGGGGAGCTGTTTTTT

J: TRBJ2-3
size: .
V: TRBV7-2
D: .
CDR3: CASSLDPDSTDTQYF
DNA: TGTGCCAGCAGCTTGGACCCAGACTCCACAGATACGCAGTATTTT

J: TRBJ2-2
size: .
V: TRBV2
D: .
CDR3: CASSELQGNTGELFF
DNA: TGTGCCAGCAGTGAATTACAGGGCAACACCGGGGAGCTGTTTTTT

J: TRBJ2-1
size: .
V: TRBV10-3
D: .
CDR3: CAISGVGQGSEQFF
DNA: TGTGCCATCAGTGGGGTCGGCCAGGGGAGTGAGCAGTTCTTC

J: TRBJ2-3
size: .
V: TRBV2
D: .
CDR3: CASSQTALDTQYF
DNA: TGTGCCAGCAGTCAGACGGCTCTCGATACGCAGTATTTT